Each of the 2 T cell receptor beta chains below was sequenced from the same sample in a study of T cells in Graves' hyperthyroidism and ophthalmopathy. Regions amplified from RNA transcripts were the TCR beta CDR3 regions. The HTBI primer set drove a first-round RT-PCR of the TCR CDR3. Each CDR3 protein is one row after TCRdb ran MiXCR on the multiplex PCR reads. The data show roughly 550,000 distinct CDR3 sequences, about 15% seen once. The source material was blood. These receptors originate from a woman aged 25 to 45 with Graves' ophthalmopathy.

The sample holds many counts of this clonotype. This chain links TRBV18 with TRBJ1-1; TRBD1 matches at 11 bases. The junction had 1 base not matched to a gene; V was cut back by 6 bases and J by 1 base. The CDR3 extends over 14 amino acids. Per the germline V gene, CDR1 is KGHSH and CDR2 is LQKENI. Here the CDR3 reads CASSGQGGNTEAFF. The CDR3 DNA reads TGTGCCAGCTCGGGACAGGGGGGGAACACTGAAGCTTTCTTT.

This clonotype was detected ten times or more. The chain joins TRBV5-1 to TRBJ2-2; D unclear. The CDR3 contains 13 residues. Trimming shortened V by 3 bases and J by 1 base, and 4 bases separated the two germline ends. The germline V gene has CDR1 SGHRS and CDR2 YFSETQ. Here the CDR3 reads CASSWENTGELFF. CDR3 DNA: TGCGCCAGCAGCTGGGAGAACACCGGGGAGCTGTTTTTT.